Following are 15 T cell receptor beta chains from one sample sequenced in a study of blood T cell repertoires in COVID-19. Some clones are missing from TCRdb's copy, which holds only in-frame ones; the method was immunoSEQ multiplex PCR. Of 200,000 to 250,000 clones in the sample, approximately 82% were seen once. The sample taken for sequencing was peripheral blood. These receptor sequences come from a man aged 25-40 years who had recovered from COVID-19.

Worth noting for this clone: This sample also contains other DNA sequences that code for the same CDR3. CDR3 in DNA: TGTGCCAGCAGTGACTCTTCGGGGGGTTCACCCCTCCACTTT. As protein: CASSDSSGGSPLHF. This chain links TRBV6-4 with TRBJ1-6, with a tentative D call TRBD1 (5 bases). V lost 0 bases, J lost 9 bases, and 9 bases lay in between. CDR1 and CDR2 (germline): MRHNA, SNTAGT. This CDR3 contains 14 residues.

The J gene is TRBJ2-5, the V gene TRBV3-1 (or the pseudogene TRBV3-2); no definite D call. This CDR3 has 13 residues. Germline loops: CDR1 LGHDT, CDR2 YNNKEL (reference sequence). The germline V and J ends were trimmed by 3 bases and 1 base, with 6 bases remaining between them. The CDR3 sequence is CASSHSGQETQYF. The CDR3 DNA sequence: TGTGCCAGCAGCCATTCAGGCCAAGAGACCCAGTACTTC.

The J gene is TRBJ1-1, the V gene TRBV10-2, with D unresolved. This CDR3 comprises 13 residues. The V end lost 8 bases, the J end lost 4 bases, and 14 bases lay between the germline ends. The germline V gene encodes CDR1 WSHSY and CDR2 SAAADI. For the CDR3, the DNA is TGCGCCAGCCTTCCGGGGTCGGGCACTGAAGCTTTCTTT. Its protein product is CASLPGSGTEAFF.

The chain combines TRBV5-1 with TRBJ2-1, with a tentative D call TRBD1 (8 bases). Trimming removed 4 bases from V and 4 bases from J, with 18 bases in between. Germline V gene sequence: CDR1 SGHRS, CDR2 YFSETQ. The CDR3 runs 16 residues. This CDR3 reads CASSQLTGEGYNEQFF. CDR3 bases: TGCGCCAGCAGCCAATTGACAGGGGAGGGTTACAATGAGCAGTTCTTC.

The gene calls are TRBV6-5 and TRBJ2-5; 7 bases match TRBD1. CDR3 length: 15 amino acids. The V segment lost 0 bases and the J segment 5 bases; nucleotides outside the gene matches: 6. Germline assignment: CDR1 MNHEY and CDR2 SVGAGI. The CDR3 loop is CASSYSGQVVETQYF. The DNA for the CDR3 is TGTGCCAGCAGTTACTCCGGACAGGTTGTCGAGACCCAGTACTTC.

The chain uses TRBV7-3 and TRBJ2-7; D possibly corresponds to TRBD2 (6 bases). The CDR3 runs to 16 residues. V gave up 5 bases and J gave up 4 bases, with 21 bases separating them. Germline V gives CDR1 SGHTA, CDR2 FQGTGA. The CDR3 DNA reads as TGTGCCAGCAGCCCCGCAGGTGGGCGGGGTATGTACGAGCAGTACTTC. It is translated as CASSPAGGRGMYEQYF.

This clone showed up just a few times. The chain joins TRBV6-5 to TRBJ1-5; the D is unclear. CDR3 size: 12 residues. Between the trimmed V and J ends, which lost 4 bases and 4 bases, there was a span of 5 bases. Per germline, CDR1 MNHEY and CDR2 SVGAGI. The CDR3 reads CASSSNNQPQHF. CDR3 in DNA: TGTGCCAGCAGTTCCAATAATCAGCCCCAGCATTTT.

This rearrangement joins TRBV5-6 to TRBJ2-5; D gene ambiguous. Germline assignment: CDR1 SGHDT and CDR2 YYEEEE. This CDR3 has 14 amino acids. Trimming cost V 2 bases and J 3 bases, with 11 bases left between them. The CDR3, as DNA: TGTGCCAGCAGCTTCCTATCTACAGAAGAGACCCAGTACTTC. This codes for CASSFLSTEETQYF.

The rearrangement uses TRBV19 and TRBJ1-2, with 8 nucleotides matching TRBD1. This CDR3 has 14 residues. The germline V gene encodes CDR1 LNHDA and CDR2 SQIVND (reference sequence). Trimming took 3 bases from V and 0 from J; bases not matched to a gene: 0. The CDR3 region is CASSMDRANYGYTF. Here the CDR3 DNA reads TGTGCCAGTAGTATGGACAGGGCTAACTATGGCTACACCTTC.

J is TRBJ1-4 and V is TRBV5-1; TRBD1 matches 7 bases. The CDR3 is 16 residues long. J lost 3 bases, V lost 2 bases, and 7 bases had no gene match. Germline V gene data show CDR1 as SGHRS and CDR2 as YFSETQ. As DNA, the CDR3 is TGCGCCAGCAGCTTAGGGAAGGGGGCCGCTAATGAAAAACTGTTTTTT. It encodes CASSLGKGAANEKLFF.

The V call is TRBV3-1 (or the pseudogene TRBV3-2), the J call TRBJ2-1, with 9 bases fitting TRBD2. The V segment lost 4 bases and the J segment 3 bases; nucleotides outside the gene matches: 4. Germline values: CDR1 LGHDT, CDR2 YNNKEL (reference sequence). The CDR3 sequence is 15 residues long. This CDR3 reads CASSRRAGGYNEQFF. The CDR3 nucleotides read TGTGCCAGCAGCCGTAGAGCGGGGGGCTACAATGAGCAGTTCTTC.

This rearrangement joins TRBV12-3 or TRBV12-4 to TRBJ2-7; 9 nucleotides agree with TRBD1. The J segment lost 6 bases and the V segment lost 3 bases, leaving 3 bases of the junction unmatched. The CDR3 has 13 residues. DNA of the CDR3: TGTGCCAGCAGTTTTCAGACAGGGGGCGAGCAGTACTTC. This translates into CASSFQTGGEQYF.

The CDR3 here is CASSSFHQGAEETQYF. CDR3 bases: TGCGCCAGCAGCTCCTTCCACCAGGGGGCTGAGGAGACCCAGTACTTC. The rearrangement links TRBV5-1 to TRBJ2-5; 8 bases map to TRBD1. The germline CDR1 and CDR2 sequences are SGHRS and YFSETQ. V dropped 3 bases and J dropped 5; count of bases not matched to a gene: 12. CDR3 length: 16 residues. Drawing the rest from reference TRBV5-1 and TRBJ2-5, the complete variable domain is KAGVTQTPRYLIKTRGQQVTLSCSPISGHRSVSWYQQTPGQGLQFLFEYFSETQRNKGNFPGRFSGRQFSNSRSEMNVSTLELGDSALYLCASSSFHQGAEETQYFGPGTRLLVL.

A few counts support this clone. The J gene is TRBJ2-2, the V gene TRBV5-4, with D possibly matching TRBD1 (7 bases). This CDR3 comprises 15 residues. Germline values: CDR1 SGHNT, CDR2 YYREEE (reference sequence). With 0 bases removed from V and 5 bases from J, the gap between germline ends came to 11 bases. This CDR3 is CASSLGPGGTGELFF. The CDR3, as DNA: TGTGCCAGCAGCTTGGGTCCAGGGGGGACCGGGGAGCTGTTTTTT.

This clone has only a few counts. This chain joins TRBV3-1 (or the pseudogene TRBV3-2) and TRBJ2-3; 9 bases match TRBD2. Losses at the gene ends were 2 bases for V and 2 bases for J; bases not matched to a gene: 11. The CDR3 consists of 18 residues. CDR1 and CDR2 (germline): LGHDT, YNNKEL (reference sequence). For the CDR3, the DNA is TGTGCCAGCAGCCAAACCCCTCAGAGCGGGGGGTCCACAGATACGCAGTATTTT. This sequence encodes CASSQTPQSGGSTDTQYF.